Each of the 5 T cell receptor beta chains below was sequenced from the same sample in a study of Ad26.COV2.S vaccination and SARS-CoV-2 variants. TCRdb's copy holds only in-frame clones and misses some; the assay was immunoSEQ multiplex PCR. The sample lists just over 350,000 clones, around 92% seen once, with about 3.8% in the top ten. The sequenced sample was peripheral blood, obtained after recovery from COVID-19. The origin of the receptors is a human donor who had recovered from COVID-19.

The chain carries TRBV28 and TRBJ1-2; a possible D gene is TRBD1 (6 bases). Germline V lookup: CDR1 MDHEN, CDR2 SYDVKM. CDR3 size: 15 residues. Trimming pared 4 bases from V and 0 bases from J, leaving 12 bases between. CDR3 residues: CASSSPRGTNYGYTF. CDR3 sequence (DNA): TGTGCCAGCAGTTCCCCTAGGGGGACTAACTATGGCTACACCTTC.

The V and J genes are TRBV5-1 and TRBJ1-3, with D possibly TRBD1 on 6 matching bases. The germline gives CDR1 SGHRS, CDR2 YFSETQ. V was shortened by 0 bases and J by 3 bases, with 10 bases between the two germline ends. The CDR3 length is 15 residues. This CDR3 reads CASSLAGGLGNTIYF. The CDR3 coding sequence is TGCGCCAGCAGCTTGGCTGGGGGGCTTGGAAACACCATATATTTT.

The chain couples TRBV6-5 to TRBJ2-3, with D perhaps TRBD1 or TRBD2 (6 bases each). With 2 bases removed from V and 4 bases from J, the gap between germline ends came to 13 bases. Per germline, CDR1 MNHEY and CDR2 SVGAGI. This CDR3 region has 15 residues. The CDR3 reads CASSYVEGGSDTQYF. Written as DNA, the CDR3 is TGTGCCAGCAGTTACGTTGAGGGGGGCTCAGATACGCAGTATTTT.

The chain joins TRBV9 to TRBJ2-3, with 9 bases that match TRBD2. Germline V gene sequence: CDR1 SGDLS, CDR2 YYNGEE. CDR3 size: 15 residues. V dropped 1 base and J dropped 6; count of bases not matched to a gene: 6. In DNA, the CDR3 is TGTGCCAGCAGCGTAACCGGGACTAGCCCCGATACGCAGTATTTT. Amino acids: CASSVTGTSPDTQYF. Combining the CDR3 with reference TRBV9 and TRBJ2-3 gives the whole variable domain DSGVTQTPKHLITATGQRVTLRCSPRSGDLSVYWYQQSLDQGLQFLIQYYNGEERAKGNILERFSAQQFPDLHSELNLSSLELGDSALYFCASSVTGTSPDTQYFGPGTRLTVL.

The V call is TRBV15, the J call TRBJ1-2, with 10 bases aligning to TRBD1. Trimming cost V 6 bases and J 8 bases; bases outside gene matches: 12. Germline lookup yields CDR1 LNHNV and CDR2 YYDKDF (reference sequence). The CDR3 is made up of 15 amino acids. CDR3 region: CATRPPGQGFVGYTF. The CDR3 nucleotides are TGTGCCACCAGGCCCCCGGGACAGGGGTTCGTGGGCTACACCTTC. The variable domain in full, completed from reference TRBV15 and TRBJ1-2, reads DAMVIQNPRYQVTQFGKPVTLSCSQTLNHNVMYWYQQKSSQAPKLLFHYYDKDFNNEADTPDNFQSRRPNTSFCFLDIRSPGLGDTAMYLCATRPPGQGFVGYTFGSGTRLTVV.